These T cell receptor beta chains were read from a single sample in a study of regulatory T cells in long-lasting Graves disease. MiXCR, run by TCRdb on the multiplex PCR reads, gives a single entry per CDR3 protein. Here the sample spans 450,000 or so distinct CDR3 sequences, around 21% being singletons. Here the sequenced sample was peripheral blood mononuclear cells (PBMCs), taken when the disease was refractory, from a patient treated with antithyroid drugs. These receptors came from a female donor with Graves disease. Both conserved end residues are part of each CDR3. The D gene is left open where the match is weak. Part of the rows lack a size; the others show once, few, many or a class for expanded clones.

CDR3 protein	CDR3 DNA	J gene	D gene	V gene	clone size
CASGHRGPEQYF	TGCGCCAGCGGACACAGGGGGCCAGAGCAGTACTTC	TRBJ2-7	TRBD1	TRBV5-1	few
CASSLARMNTEAFF	TGTGCCAGCAGCTTAGCACGGATGAACACTGAAGCTTTCTTT	TRBJ1-1	.	TRBV7-8	many
CASSGVRDGPNQPQHF	TGTGCCAGCAGTGGGGTCCGGGACGGTCCTAATCAGCCCCAGCATTTT	TRBJ1-5	.	TRBV28	few
CSIRGTSGSYEQYF	TGCAGTATAAGGGGGACTAGCGGTTCCTACGAGCAGTACTTC	TRBJ2-7	TRBD2	TRBV20-1	.
CATSDPFTGLGETQYF	TGTGCCACCAGTGATCCTTTTACAGGGTTAGGAGAGACCCAGTACTTC	TRBJ2-5	.	TRBV24-1	many
CASSPSSAYSYEQYF	TGTGCCAGCAGTCCATCTAGCGCCTACTCCTACGAGCAGTACTTC	TRBJ2-7	.	TRBV27	.
CASSIGQGASMNTEAFF	TGTGCCAGTAGTATTGGGCAGGGGGCCTCGATGAACACTGAAGCTTTCTTT	TRBJ1-1	TRBD1	TRBV19	few
CASSPRRDRVEKLFF	TGTGCCAGCTCACCACGAAGGGACAGGGTTGAAAAACTGTTTTTT	TRBJ1-4	TRBD1	TRBV18	few
CASTDGLNTEAFF	TGTGCCAGCACGGACGGACTTAACACTGAAGCTTTCTTT	TRBJ1-1	.	TRBV6-1	many
CASSHGSNPTGELFF	TGTGCCAGCAGCCACGGATCTAATCCCACCGGGGAGCTGTTTTTT	TRBJ2-2	.	TRBV28	many
CASSENLYSNQPQHF	TGTGCCAGCAGTGAAAACCTCTATAGCAATCAGCCCCAGCATTTT	TRBJ1-5	.	TRBV6-1	many
CASSPGLGGNTIYF	TGTGCCAGCAGCCCCGGACTAGGAGGAAACACCATATATTTT	TRBJ1-3	.	TRBV27	.
CASTQGAGTEAFF	TGTGCCAGCACTCAGGGCGCAGGCACTGAAGCTTTCTTT	TRBJ1-1	.	TRBV7-9	.
CASSLGAGLSYEQYF	TGTGCCAGCAGCTTAGGCGCGGGACTCTCCTACGAGCAGTACTTC	TRBJ2-7	.	TRBV7-8	many
CASSLPLQGLGTGELFF	TGTGCCAGCAGCCTGCCGCTTCAGGGGTTAGGCACCGGGGAGCTGTTTTTT	TRBJ2-2	.	TRBV6-1	few
CASSPGQGGSVYEQYF	TGTGCCAGCAGCCCTGGACAGGGAGGATCGGTCTACGAGCAGTACTTC	TRBJ2-7	TRBD1	TRBV7-9	.
CASSFGGPMGANVLTF	TGTGCCAGCAGTTTTGGGGGACCCATGGGGGCCAACGTCCTGACTTTC	TRBJ2-6	.	TRBV28	few
CASSPYGQASGNTIYF	TGTGCCAGCAGCCCTTACGGACAGGCCTCTGGAAACACCATATATTTT	TRBJ1-3	TRBD1	TRBV4-2	.
CASSLVQGGRNTEAFF	TGTGCCAGCAGCTTGGTTCAGGGGGGCCGGAACACTGAAGCTTTCTTT	TRBJ1-1	TRBD1	TRBV5-5	many
CSARRRGNQPQHF	TGCAGTGCTAGAAGGAGAGGCAATCAGCCCCAGCATTTT	TRBJ1-5	.	TRBV20-1	few
CASSLDQVGEQYF	TGCGCCAGCAGCTTGGACCAGGTCGGCGAGCAGTACTTC	TRBJ2-7	.	TRBV5-1	few
CSAGGAFLSYEQYF	TGCAGTGCTGGCGGGGCGTTCCTCTCCTACGAGCAGTACTTC	TRBJ2-7	.	TRBV20-1	few
CSVLGAAGELFF	TGCAGCGTTCTAGGGGCGGCCGGGGAGCTGTTTTTT	TRBJ2-2	.	TRBV29-1	few
CASSAQDANGYTF	TGTGCCAGCAGTGCTCAGGATGCGAATGGCTACACCTTC	TRBJ1-2	.	TRBV28	.
CAIETETYEQYF	TGTGCCATCGAGACGGAGACCTACGAGCAGTACTTC	TRBJ2-7	.	TRBV10-3	many
CASKVTVNTEAFF	TGTGCCAGTAAGGTGACAGTGAACACTGAAGCTTTCTTT	TRBJ1-1	.	TRBV19	.
CSASRGQGAVQVQPQHF	TGCAGTGCTAGCAGGGGACAGGGGGCTGTTCAGGTTCAGCCCCAGCATTTT	TRBJ1-5	TRBD1	TRBV20-1	few
CASSQVGRGDYEQYF	TGCGCCAGCAGCCAAGTCGGGAGGGGCGACTACGAGCAGTACTTC	TRBJ2-7	TRBD2	TRBV4-1	many